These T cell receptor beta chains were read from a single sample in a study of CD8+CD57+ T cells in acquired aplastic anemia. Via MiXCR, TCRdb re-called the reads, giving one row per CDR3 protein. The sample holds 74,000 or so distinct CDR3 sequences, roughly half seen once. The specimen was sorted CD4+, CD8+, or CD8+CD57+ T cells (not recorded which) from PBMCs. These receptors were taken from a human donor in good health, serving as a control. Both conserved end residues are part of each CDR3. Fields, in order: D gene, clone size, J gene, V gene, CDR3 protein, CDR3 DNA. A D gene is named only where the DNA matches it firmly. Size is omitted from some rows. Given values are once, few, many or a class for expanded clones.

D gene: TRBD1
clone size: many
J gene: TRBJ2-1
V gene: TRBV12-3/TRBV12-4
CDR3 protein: CASSNRDRGFDEQFF
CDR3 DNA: TGTGCCAGCAGTAACCGGGACAGGGGATTCGATGAGCAGTTCTTC

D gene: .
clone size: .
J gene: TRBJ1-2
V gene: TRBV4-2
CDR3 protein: CANNQGGFYGYTF
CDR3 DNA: TGTGCCAACAACCAAGGGGGGTTCTATGGCTACACCTTC

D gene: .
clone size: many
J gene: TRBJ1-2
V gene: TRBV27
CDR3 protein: CASSISQGRGYTF
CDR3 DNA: TGTGCCAGCAGCATTTCACAGGGACGAGGCTACACCTTC

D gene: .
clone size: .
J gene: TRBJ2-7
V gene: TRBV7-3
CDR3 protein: CASSKTGTYEQYF
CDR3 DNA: TGTGCCAGCAGCAAAACGGGGACCTACGAGCAGTACTTC

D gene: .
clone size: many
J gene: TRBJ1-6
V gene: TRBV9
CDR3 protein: CASSVVDSPISPLHF
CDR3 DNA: TGTGCCAGCAGCGTAGTGGACTCACCGATTTCACCCCTCCACTTT

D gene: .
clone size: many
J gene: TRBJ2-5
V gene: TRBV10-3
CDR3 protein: CAISESSFSSQETQYF
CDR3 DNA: TGTGCCATCAGTGAGTCGTCATTTTCATCCCAAGAGACCCAGTACTTC

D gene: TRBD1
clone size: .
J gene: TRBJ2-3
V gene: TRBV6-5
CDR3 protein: CASSSGTGGGNTQYF
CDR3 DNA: TGTGCCAGCAGTTCCGGGACAGGGGGCGGAAATACGCAGTATTTT

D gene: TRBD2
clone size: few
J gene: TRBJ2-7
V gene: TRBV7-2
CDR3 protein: CASGRRAGAYEQYF
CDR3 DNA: TGTGCCAGCGGCCGCCGGGCGGGGGCCTACGAGCAGTACTTC

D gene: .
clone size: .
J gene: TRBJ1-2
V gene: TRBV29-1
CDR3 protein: CSVSRVANYGYTF
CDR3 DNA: TGCAGCGTTTCGAGGGTTGCTAACTATGGCTACACCTTC

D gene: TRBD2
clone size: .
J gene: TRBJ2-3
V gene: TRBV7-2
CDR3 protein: CASSLGEGTQYF
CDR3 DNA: TGTGCCAGCAGCTTAGGGGAGGGTACGCAGTATTTT

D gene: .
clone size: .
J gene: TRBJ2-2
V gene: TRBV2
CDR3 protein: CASSVPGGASANTRELFF
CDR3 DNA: TGTGCCAGCAGTGTCCCCGGTGGGGCTAGCGCGAACACCAGGGAGCTGTTTTTT

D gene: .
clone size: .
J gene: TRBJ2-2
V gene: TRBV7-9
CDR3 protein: CASSGKGANTGELFF
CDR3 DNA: TGTGCCAGCAGCGGCAAAGGCGCGAACACCGGGGAGCTGTTTTTT

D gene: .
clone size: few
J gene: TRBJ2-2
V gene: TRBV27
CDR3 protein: CASSPGAYTGELFF
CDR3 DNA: TGTGCCAGCAGTCCGGGGGCGTACACCGGGGAGCTGTTTTTT

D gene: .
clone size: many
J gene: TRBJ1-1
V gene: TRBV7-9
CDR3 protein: CAGGGVTEAFF
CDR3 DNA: TGTGCCGGGGGGGGGGTCACTGAAGCTTTCTTT

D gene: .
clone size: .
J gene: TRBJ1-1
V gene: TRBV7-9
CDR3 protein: CASSLQVEAFF
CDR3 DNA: TGTGCCAGCAGCTTACAGGTCGAAGCTTTCTTT

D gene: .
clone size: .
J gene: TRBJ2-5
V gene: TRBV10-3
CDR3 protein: CAISEGRGRIETQYF
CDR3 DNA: TGTGCCATCAGTGAGGGCAGGGGGAGGATTGAGACCCAGTACTTC

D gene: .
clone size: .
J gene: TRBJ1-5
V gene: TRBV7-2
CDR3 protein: CASSKVDQPQHF
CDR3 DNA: TGTGCCAGCAGCAAAGTGGATCAGCCCCAGCATTTT

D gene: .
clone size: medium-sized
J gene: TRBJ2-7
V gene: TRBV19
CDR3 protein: CASSTWDGSYEQYF
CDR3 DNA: TGTGCCAGTAGTACGTGGGACGGATCCTACGAGCAGTACTTC

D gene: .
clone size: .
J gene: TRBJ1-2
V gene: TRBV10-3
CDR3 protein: CATSLRGYGYTF
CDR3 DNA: TGTGCCACCAGTCTAAGGGGATATGGCTACACCTTC

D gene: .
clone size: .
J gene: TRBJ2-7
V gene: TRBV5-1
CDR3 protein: CASSFEAGDYEQYF
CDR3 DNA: TGCGCCAGCAGCTTCGAGGCAGGGGACTACGAGCAGTACTTC

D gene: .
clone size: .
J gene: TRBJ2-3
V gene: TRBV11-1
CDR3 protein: CAGSFGLASTDTQYF
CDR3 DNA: TGTGCCGGCAGCTTTGGGTTAGCCTCCACAGATACGCAGTATTTT

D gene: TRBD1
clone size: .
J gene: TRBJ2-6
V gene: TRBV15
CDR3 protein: CATSIDRDNVLTF
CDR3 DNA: TGTGCCACCAGTATAGACAGGGACAACGTCCTGACTTTC

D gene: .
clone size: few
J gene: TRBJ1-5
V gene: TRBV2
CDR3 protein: CACRVTQPQHF
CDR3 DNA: TGTGCCTGCAGGGTCACTCAGCCCCAGCATTTT

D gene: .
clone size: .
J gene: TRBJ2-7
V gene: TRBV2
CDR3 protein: CASSEAGVAAYEQYF
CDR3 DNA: TGTGCCAGCAGTGAGGCCGGGGTGGCAGCTTACGAGCAGTACTTC

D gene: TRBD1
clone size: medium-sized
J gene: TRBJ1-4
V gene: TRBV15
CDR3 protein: CATSSGTGDNEKLFF
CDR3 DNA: TGTGCCACCAGCAGTGGAACAGGGGATAATGAAAAACTGTTTTTT

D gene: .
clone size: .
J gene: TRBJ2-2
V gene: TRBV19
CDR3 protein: CASSSREVNTGELFF
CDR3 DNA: TGTGCCAGTAGTTCCAGGGAGGTCAACACCGGGGAGCTGTTTTTT

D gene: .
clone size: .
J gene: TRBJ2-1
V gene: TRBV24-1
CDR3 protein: CATPRANEQFF
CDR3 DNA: TGTGCCACCCCAAGGGCCAATGAGCAGTTCTTC

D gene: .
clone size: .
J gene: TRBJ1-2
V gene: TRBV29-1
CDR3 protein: CSVETGVYGYTF
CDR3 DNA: TGCAGCGTTGAAACAGGAGTCTATGGCTACACCTTC

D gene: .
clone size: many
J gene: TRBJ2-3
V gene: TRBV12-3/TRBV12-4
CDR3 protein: CASSLLWGPSTDTQYF
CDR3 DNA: TGTGCCAGCAGTTTATTATGGGGGCCCAGCACAGATACGCAGTATTTT

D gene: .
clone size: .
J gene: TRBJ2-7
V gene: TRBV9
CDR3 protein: CASSPDGGRRGEQYF
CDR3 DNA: TGTGCCAGCAGCCCAGATGGGGGGCGCCGGGGCGAGCAGTACTTC

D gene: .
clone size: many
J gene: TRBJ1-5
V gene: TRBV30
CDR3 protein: CAWSEAGDQPQHF
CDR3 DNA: TGTGCCTGGAGTGAAGCAGGGGATCAGCCCCAGCATTTT

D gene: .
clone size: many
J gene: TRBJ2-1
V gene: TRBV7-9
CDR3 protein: CASSLVNPYNEQFF
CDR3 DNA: TGTGCCAGCAGCTTAGTGAATCCCTACAATGAGCAGTTCTTC

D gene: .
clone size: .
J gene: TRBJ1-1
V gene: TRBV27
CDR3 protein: CASSPPLRGSTEAFF
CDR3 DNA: TGTGCCAGCAGCCCCCCTCTCAGAGGGAGCACTGAAGCTTTCTTT

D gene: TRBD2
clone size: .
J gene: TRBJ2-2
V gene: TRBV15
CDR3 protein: CATSRVPSGATGELFF
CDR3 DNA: TGTGCCACCAGCAGGGTTCCTAGCGGGGCTACCGGGGAGCTGTTTTTT

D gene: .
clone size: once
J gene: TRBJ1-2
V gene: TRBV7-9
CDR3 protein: CASSLDGPFGYGYTF
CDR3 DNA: TGTGCCAGCAGCTTAGATGGGCCCTTTGGGTATGGCTACACCTTC

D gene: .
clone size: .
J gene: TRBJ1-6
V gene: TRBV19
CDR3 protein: CASSPGRDSPLHF
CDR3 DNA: TGTGCCAGTAGTCCGGGTAGGGATTCACCCCTCCACTTT

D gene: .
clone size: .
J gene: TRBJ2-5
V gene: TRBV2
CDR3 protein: CASTGGGRYETQYF
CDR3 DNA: TGTGCCAGCACCGGAGGGGGGCGATACGAGACCCAGTACTTC

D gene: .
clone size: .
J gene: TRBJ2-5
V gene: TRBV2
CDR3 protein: CASSEGQALPTQYF
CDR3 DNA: TGTGCCAGCAGTGAGGGGCAGGCCCTACCGACCCAGTACTTC

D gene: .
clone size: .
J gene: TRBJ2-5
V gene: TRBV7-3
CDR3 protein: CASSSYGGETQYF
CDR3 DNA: TGTGCCAGCAGCAGCTATGGGGGAGAGACCCAGTACTTC

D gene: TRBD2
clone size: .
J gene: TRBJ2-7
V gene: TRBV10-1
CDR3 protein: CASSAGGQALHEQYF
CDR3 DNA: TGCGCCAGCAGTGCGGGGGGGCAGGCGCTGCACGAGCAGTACTTC

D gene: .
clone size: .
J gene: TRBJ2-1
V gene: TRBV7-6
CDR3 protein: CASSLSSFNEQFF
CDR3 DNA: TGTGCCAGCAGCTTATCGTCGTTCAATGAGCAGTTCTTC

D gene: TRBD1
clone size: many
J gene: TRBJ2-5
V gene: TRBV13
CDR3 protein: CASSDRGQETQYF
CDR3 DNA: TGTGCCAGCAGCGACAGGGGCCAAGAGACCCAGTACTTC

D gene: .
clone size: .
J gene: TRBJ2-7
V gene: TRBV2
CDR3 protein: CASSEPPVGREQYF
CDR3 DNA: TGTGCCAGCAGTGAACCCCCCGTTGGGCGCGAGCAGTACTTC

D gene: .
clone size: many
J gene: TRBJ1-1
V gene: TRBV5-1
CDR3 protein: CASSLFGMNTEAFF
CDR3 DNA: TGCGCCAGCAGCTTGTTCGGGATGAACACTGAAGCTTTCTTT

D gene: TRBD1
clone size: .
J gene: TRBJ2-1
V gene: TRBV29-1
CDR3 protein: CSVEGQGFGNEQFF
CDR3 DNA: TGCAGCGTCGAGGGACAGGGGTTCGGCAATGAGCAGTTCTTC